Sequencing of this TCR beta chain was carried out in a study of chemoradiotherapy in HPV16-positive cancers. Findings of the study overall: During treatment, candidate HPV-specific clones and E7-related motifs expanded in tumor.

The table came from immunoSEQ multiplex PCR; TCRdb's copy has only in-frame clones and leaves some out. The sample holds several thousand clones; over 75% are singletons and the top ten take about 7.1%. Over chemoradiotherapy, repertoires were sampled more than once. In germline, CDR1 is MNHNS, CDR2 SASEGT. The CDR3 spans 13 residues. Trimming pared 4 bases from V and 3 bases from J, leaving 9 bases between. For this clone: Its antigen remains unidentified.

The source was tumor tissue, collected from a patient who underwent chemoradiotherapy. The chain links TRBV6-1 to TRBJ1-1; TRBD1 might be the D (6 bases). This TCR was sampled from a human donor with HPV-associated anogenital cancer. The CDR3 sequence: CASSVTGYTEAFF. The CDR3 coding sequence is TGTGCCAGCAGTGTAACAGGGTACACTGAAGCTTTCTTT.